This T cell receptor beta chain was captured in a study of T cells after yellow fever vaccination. Study results and caveats: The study found a weaker secondary response that peaked faster, day 5 versus 15. Only a minor proportion of clonotypes was detected across both CD4 and CD8 compartments. Post-booster repertoires again held most primary-vaccination clones (roughly 96% CD4, about 90% CD8).

Researchers made TCR cDNA using 5'RACE template switching, and this step added a universal primer site and UMIs. TCRdb re-derived calls from the 5' RACE reads in MiXCR, one entry per CDR3 protein. Of hundreds of thousands of distinct CDR3 sequences in the sample, 6.2% were seen once. This clonotype was detected many times. Its target is not known. One junction end disagrees with the germline gene, perhaps due to a read error. The CDR3 covers 13 residues. The clonotype was recovered from a man between 25 and 39 years old who received the YFV17D yellow fever vaccine. This specimen was PBMCs, taken 5 days after the yellow fever booster vaccination. This chain uses TRBV12-3 or TRBV12-4 with TRBJ2-1; D might be TRBD2 (5 bases). DNA for the CDR3: TGCGCCAGCAGCTTGGGAGCCTACAATGAGCAGTTCTTC. Translating it yields CASSLGAYNEQFF.